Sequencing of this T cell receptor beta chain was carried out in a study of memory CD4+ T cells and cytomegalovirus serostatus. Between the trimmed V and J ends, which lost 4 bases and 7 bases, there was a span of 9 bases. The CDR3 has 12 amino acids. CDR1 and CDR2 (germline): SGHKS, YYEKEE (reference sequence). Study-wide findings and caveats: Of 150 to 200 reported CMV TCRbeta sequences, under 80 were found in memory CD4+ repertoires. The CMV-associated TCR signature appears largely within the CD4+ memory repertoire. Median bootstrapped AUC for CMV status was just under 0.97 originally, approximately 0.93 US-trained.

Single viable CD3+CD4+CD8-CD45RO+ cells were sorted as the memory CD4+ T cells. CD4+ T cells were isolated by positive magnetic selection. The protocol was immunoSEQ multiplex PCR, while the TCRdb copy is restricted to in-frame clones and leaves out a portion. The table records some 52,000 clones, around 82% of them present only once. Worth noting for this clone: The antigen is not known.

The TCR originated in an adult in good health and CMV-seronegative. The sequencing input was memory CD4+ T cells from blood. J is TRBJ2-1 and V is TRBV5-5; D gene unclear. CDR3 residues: CASSTWVNEQFF. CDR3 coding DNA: TGTGCCAGCAGCACCTGGGTGAATGAGCAGTTCTTC.